This T cell receptor beta chain was sequenced for a study of tumor and adjacent non-tumor tissue in lung cancer. As for the study in general: The cohort had around eleven adenocarcinoma, a couple of squamous cell and 1 small cell patients. The patients, around 11 men and 4 to 6 women, were roughly 30 to 85 with stage I to III disease.

This clonotype has ten or more counts. The antigen remains undetermined. This sample's RNA came from whole unsorted tissue. A modified ARM-PCR protocol with three rounds of nested PCR amplified TCRbeta. TCRdb reprocessed the multiplex PCR reads with MiXCR, giving one entry per CDR3 protein. The sample yields 70,000 to 80,000 distinct CDR3 sequences, roughly 72% seen once. Per germline, CDR1 MDHEN and CDR2 SYDVKM. CDR3 length: 14 amino acids. Trimming left V 10 bases short and J 5 bases short, with 20 bases between. Whole-study results and caveats: In normal lung, the top 100 clones were significantly more dominant than in tumor.

The sequenced material came from lung tumor tissue. This rearrangement joins TRBV28 to TRBJ1-2; TRBD1 is a possible D gene (5 bases). The source is a woman aged 40 to 55 with non-small cell lung cancer. The CDR3 loop reads CATENKGLPYGYTF. The CDR3 DNA reads TGTGCCACAGAAAATAAGGGGCTCCCTTATGGCTACACCTTC.